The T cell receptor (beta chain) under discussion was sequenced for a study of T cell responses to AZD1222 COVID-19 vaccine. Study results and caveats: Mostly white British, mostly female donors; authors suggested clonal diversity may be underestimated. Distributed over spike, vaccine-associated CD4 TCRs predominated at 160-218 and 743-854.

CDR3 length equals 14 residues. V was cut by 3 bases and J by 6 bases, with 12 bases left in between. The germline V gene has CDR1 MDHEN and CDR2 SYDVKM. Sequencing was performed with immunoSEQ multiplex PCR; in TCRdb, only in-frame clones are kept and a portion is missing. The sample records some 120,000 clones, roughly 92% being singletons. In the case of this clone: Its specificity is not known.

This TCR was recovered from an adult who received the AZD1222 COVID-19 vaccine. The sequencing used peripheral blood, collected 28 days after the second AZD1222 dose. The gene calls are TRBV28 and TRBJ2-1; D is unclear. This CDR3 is CASSFRTNPNEQFF. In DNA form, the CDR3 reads TGTGCCAGCAGTTTTAGAACTAACCCCAATGAGCAGTTCTTC.